The next 25 T cell receptor beta chains were all read from a single sample in a study of patients and donors after allogeneic stem cell transplantation. TCRdb independently ran MiXCR on the RT-PCR reads; one entry per CDR3 protein. The sample records roughly 880,000 distinct CDR3 sequences, about a sixth being singletons. Material for sequencing was blood, either unsorted or a sorted T cell fraction (not recorded which). The receptor set was obtained from a human donor who was either an allogeneic HSCT recipient or a stem cell or donor lymphocyte infusion donor (not recorded which). It is not recorded whose cells these are; they may come from a transplant donor.

This clonotype came up a few times. V usage is TRBV9 and J usage is TRBJ2-2; D is uncertain. The CDR3 consists of 15 residues. Germline assignment: CDR1 SGDLS and CDR2 YYNGEE. V was clipped by 4 bases and J by 3 bases, with 13 bases between them. The chain's CDR3 is CASSPHHSYTGELFF. CDR3 coding DNA: TGTGCCAGCAGCCCCCACCATTCCTACACCGGGGAGCTGTTTTTT.

V and J are TRBV7-9 and TRBJ1-4, with D unclear. The germline V and J ends were trimmed by 5 bases and 0 bases, with 13 bases remaining between them. This CDR3 is built from 16 residues. Germline V gives CDR1 SEHNR, CDR2 FQNEAQ (reference sequence). The CDR3 loop reads CASSPQRATTNEKLFF. The CDR3 DNA sequence: TGTGCCAGCAGCCCGCAACGGGCCACAACTAATGAAAAACTGTTTTTT.

This chain connects TRBV20-1 to TRBJ2-7, with TRBD1 as a possible D gene (6 bases). The CDR3 extends over 13 amino acids. Germline-derived CDR1 and CDR2 are DFQATT and SNEGSKA (reference sequence). V shed 3 bases and J shed 6 bases, with 15 bases lying between them. The CDR3 loop reads CSASSQGYGEQYF. In DNA, the CDR3 is TGCAGTGCTAGTAGCCAGGGGTACGGCGAGCAGTACTTC.

This clonotype was detected a few times. The V gene is TRBV3-1, the J gene TRBJ1-6, with D perhaps TRBD1 (6 bases). CDR1 LGHDT and CDR2 YNNKEL come from the germline V gene (reference sequence). V lost 1 base and J 11 bases, leaving 15 bases between the germline ends. The CDR3 is 15 residues long. The CDR3, as DNA: TGTGCCAGCAGCCAAGGGGGGGGCGGGGGTCCACCCCTCCACTTT. This sequence encodes CASSQGGGGGPPLHF.

This clonotype has just a few counts. This rearrangement joins TRBV27 to TRBJ2-1; D is uncertain. CDR1 MNHEY and CDR2 SMNVEV come from the germline V gene (reference sequence). V was shortened by 2 bases and J by 12 bases, with 23 bases between the two germline ends. The CDR3 contains 16 residues. The CDR3 here is CASSLPTWERVRGQFF. The DNA for the CDR3 is TGTGCCAGCAGTTTACCTACCTGGGAAAGGGTCAGAGGGCAGTTCTTC.

The table lists this clonotype with a few counts. The chain carries TRBV7-9 and TRBJ1-4; unclear D gene. Trimming shortened V by 2 bases and J by 0 bases, and 10 bases separated the two germline ends. In germline, CDR1 is SEHNR, CDR2 FQNEAQ (reference sequence). The CDR3 totals 16 residues. CDR3: CASSLWLGSTNEKLFF. The CDR3 coding sequence is TGTGCCAGCAGCTTATGGCTCGGTTCAACTAATGAAAAACTGTTTTTT.

This clonotype came up a few times. The chain uses TRBV4-3 and TRBJ2-7; 7 bases are shared with TRBD2. The germline gives CDR1 LGHNA, CDR2 YSLEER. Trimming cost V 1 base and J 6 bases; bases outside gene matches: 9. CDR3 length equals 15 residues. CDR3 residues: CASSQVRGVEGEQYF. CDR3 sequence (DNA): TGCGCCAGCAGCCAAGTACGGGGGGTAGAAGGCGAGCAGTACTTC.

The chain is built from TRBV5-1 and TRBJ2-7; TRBD2 aligns across 8 bases. Unmatched junction bases numbered 5, after V lost 0 bases and J lost 6 bases. This CDR3 comprises 14 residues. Germline assignment: CDR1 SGHRS and CDR2 YFSETQ. The CDR3 bases are TGCGCCAGCAGCTTGGAAGGTCGGGGGGGCGAGCAGTACTTC. The encoded protein is CASSLEGRGGEQYF.

This rearrangement joins TRBV6-1 to TRBJ1-2; TRBD1 agrees at 10 bases. V was pared by 6 bases and J by 0 bases, with 7 bases of the junction left unmatched. Germline-derived CDR1 and CDR2 are MNHNS and SASEGT. The CDR3 runs 16 residues. CDR3 DNA: TGTGCCAGCAGACCCGGACAGGGGGTATCTAACTATGGCTACACCTTC. It codes for CASRPGQGVSNYGYTF.

This clonotype turned up a few times. This chain joins TRBV12-3 or TRBV12-4 and TRBJ2-7; D possibly corresponds to TRBD2 (6 bases). CDR3 length equals 14 residues. The V end was cut by 5 bases, the J end by 6 bases, with 17 bases between. The DNA for the CDR3 is TGTGCCAGCAGTCTCCGGGAAGGAGGGCTCGAGCAGTACTTC. It yields the protein CASSLREGGLEQYF.

This clonotype was seen only a few times. J is TRBJ2-1 and V is TRBV7-2; perhaps TRBD2 as D (6 bases). Germline V gene sequence: CDR1 SGHTA, CDR2 FQGNSA. V gave up 10 bases and J gave up 4 bases, with 8 bases separating them. The CDR3 extends over 11 amino acids. In nucleotides, the CDR3 is TGTGCCACGGGGGAATACAATGAGCAGTTCTTC. This translates into CATGEYNEQFF.

This clonotype was detected only a few times. The J gene is TRBJ2-7, the V gene TRBV5-1, with 11 nucleotides matching TRBD1. This CDR3 has 16 residues. The germline V gene encodes CDR1 SGHRS and CDR2 YFSETQ. The trim removed 3 bases at V and 2 bases at J, leaving 7 bases unmatched. CDR3 sequence: CASSWGGTGGPYEQYF. DNA of the CDR3: TGCGCCAGCAGCTGGGGAGGGACAGGGGGTCCCTACGAGCAGTACTTC.

V gene TRBV5-5 combines with J gene TRBJ2-1; D gene unclear. There are 16 residues in the CDR3. Germline V gives CDR1 SGHKS, CDR2 YYEKEE (reference sequence). V gave up 0 bases and J gave up 0 bases, with 10 bases separating them. The CDR3 loop is CASSLVLLTSYNEQFF. As DNA, the CDR3 is TGTGCCAGCAGCTTGGTGCTCCTGACCTCCTACAATGAGCAGTTCTTC.

This clonotype was counted a few times. V gene TRBV3-1 combines with J gene TRBJ2-5; TRBD2 matches at 11 bases. CDR3 length equals 16 residues. Germline V gene data show CDR1 as LGHDT and CDR2 as YNNKEL (reference sequence). V shed 1 base and J 4 bases; nucleotides not matched to a gene: 5. The CDR3 bases are TGTGCCAGCAGCCAAGGTAGCGGGAGGGCCGGAGAGACCCAGTACTTC. This sequence encodes CASSQGSGRAGETQYF.

Of note for this clonotype: Sequence at one end of the junction differs from germline and may be a read error. The rearrangement uses TRBV4-1 and TRBJ2-2; perhaps TRBD2 as D (5 bases). Germline assignment: CDR1 MGHRA and CDR2 YSYEKL. CDR3 length: 17 residues. The CDR3 DNA reads TGCGCCAGCAGTCAAGATCACGTGGGAGTATACACCGGGGAGCTGTTTTTT. Translating gives CASSQDHVGVYTGELFF.

This clonotype was picked up a small number of times. This chain uses TRBV6-1 with TRBJ2-7; maybe TRBD1 (5 bases). V shed 5 bases and J shed 5 bases, with 13 bases lying between them. The CDR3 is made up of 13 amino acids. Germline V gene lookup returns CDR1 MNHNS and CDR2 SASEGT. DNA of the CDR3: TGTGCCAGCAGTATTAAGGGGTACCACGAGCAGTACTTC. Its translation: CASSIKGYHEQYF.

This clonotype showed up just a few times. The rearrangement uses TRBV4-2 and TRBJ2-3; unclear D gene. This CDR3 contains 17 residues. The V end was cut by 0 bases, the J end by 2 bases, with 15 bases between. Per the germline V gene, CDR1 is LGHNA and CDR2 is YNFKEQ. The chain's CDR3 is CASSQDQARRYTDTQYF. The DNA of the CDR3 is TGTGCCAGCAGCCAAGATCAGGCCAGGAGATACACAGATACGCAGTATTTT.

This clonotype occurred a few times. The chain has TRBV20-1 and TRBJ2-1; TRBD2 matches at 10 bases. Germline CDR1 and CDR2: DFQATT and SNEGSKA (reference sequence). J was trimmed by 3 bases and V by 0 bases; bases with no gene match: 5. The CDR3 covers 16 residues. The CDR3 bases are TGCAGTGCTAGAGATAAAGCGGGAGGGGTCTACAATGAGCAGTTCTTC. As protein: CSARDKAGGVYNEQFF.

V is TRBV5-1 and J is TRBJ1-2; D is unclear. V was shortened by 4 bases and J by 0 bases, with 10 bases between the two germline ends. CDR3 length: 14 residues. CDR1 is SGHRS and CDR2 is YFSETQ in the germline V gene. CDR3 sequence (DNA): TGCGCCAGCAGCCCTCAGACCTCTAACTATGGCTACACCTTC. Protein: CASSPQTSNYGYTF.

V and J are TRBV18 and TRBJ2-5, with a weak D call TRBD1 (6 bases). The CDR3 loop spans 15 amino acids. Deletions cut 2 bases from V and 5 bases from J, with 15 bases between. Germline values: CDR1 KGHSH, CDR2 LQKENI. The CDR3: CASSPKNRAGETQYF. The CDR3 bases are TGTGCCAGCTCACCAAAAAACAGGGCAGGGGAGACCCAGTACTTC.

V gene TRBV24-1 combines with J gene TRBJ2-3, with no clear D. Trimming took off 3 bases at V and 1 base at J, with 1 base between the two ends. CDR3 length: 12 residues. Germline CDR1 is KGHDR and CDR2 is SFDVKD. The CDR3 region has the DNA TGTGCCACCAGTGATCGCACAGATACGCAGTATTTT. Translated, it gives CATSDRTDTQYF.

The genes are TRBV12-3 or TRBV12-4 and TRBJ1-1; D gene ambiguous. The V end lost 6 bases, the J end lost 3 bases, and 8 bases lay between the germline ends. The CDR3 contains 12 residues. The CDR3 nucleotides are TGTGCCAGCAGACTAACATACACTGAAGCTTTCTTT. Translating gives CASRLTYTEAFF.

This clonotype has a count of ten or more. This chain connects TRBV29-1 to TRBJ2-1, with D maybe TRBD2 (5 bases). CDR1 and CDR2 (germline): SQVTM, ANQGSEA. V lost 0 bases and J lost 1, with 13 bases in between. This CDR3 has 16 residues. This CDR3 reads CSVEDWASSSYNEQFF. The CDR3 coding sequence is TGCAGCGTTGAAGATTGGGCTAGCAGTTCCTACAATGAGCAGTTCTTC.

The chain employs TRBV5-1 and TRBJ2-1, with D tentatively TRBD1 or TRBD2 (5 bases each). Trimming removed 0 bases at V and 10 bases at J, with 17 bases between. The CDR3 extends over 15 amino acids. The germline V gene encodes CDR1 SGHRS and CDR2 YFSETQ. CDR3 nucleotide sequence: TGCGCCAGCAGCTTGGCGGGGCTTGGGTATTCGGAGCAGTTCTTC. Translated: CASSLAGLGYSEQFF.

This chain links TRBV20-1 with TRBJ2-2; D unresolved. The germline gives CDR1 DFQATT, CDR2 SNEGSKA (reference sequence). The germline V and J ends were trimmed by 3 bases and 1 base, with 9 bases remaining between them. The CDR3 is made up of 14 amino acids. The DNA of the CDR3 is TGCAGTGCTAGCTACACGCAGAACACCGGGGAGCTGTTTTTT. Translation gives CSASYTQNTGELFF.